This TCR beta chain was retrieved from a study of blood T cell repertoires in COVID-19. In the study overall: Acute and convalescent COVID-19 samples came from the United States, Italy and Spain. PBMCs, B-cell-depleted T cells, or T cells were the source of the cDNA or gDNA that made up the material.

This clone showed up just once. As originally analysed: Quantification of nucleated cells was approximated via reference gene primer amplification. Sequencing used immunoSEQ multiplex PCR; TCRdb keeps in-frame clones, though not all of them. Clone size and the V and J calls come from that table; the DNA yielded D and trimming. The repertoire includes 250,000 to 350,000 clones, 75% to 90% of them detected once, and around 0.8% sits in the top ten. The specimen was peripheral blood. This TCR was recovered from a man aged 25-45 years with acute or convalescent COVID-19.

The CDR3 region has the DNA TGCGCCAGCTCAGTACAGGGGGCATCGGATACGCAGTATTTT. Its translation is CASSVQGASDTQYF. The rearrangement uses TRBV5-1 and TRBJ2-3; 9 bases agree with TRBD1. Germline CDR1 is SGHRS and CDR2 is YFSETQ. Unmatched junction bases numbered 9, after V lost 7 bases and J lost 6 bases. The CDR3 extends over 14 amino acids.